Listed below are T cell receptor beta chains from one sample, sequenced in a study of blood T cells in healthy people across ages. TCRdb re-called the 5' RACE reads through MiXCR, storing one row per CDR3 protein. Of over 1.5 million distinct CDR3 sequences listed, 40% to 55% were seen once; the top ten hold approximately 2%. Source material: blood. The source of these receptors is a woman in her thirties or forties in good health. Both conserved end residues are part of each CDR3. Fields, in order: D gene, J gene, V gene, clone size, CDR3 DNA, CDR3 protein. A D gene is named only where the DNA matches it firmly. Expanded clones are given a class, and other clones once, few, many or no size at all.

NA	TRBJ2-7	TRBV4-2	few	TGTGCCAGCAGCAACCCCAGGGGAGAGGGCTCCTACGAGCAGTACTTC	CASSNPRGEGSYEQYF
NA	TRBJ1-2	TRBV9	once	TGTGCCAGCAGCGTAGTATTCCGGAACTATGGCTACACCTTC	CASSVVFRNYGYTF
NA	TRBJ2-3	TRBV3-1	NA	TGTGCCAGCAGCCAAGATTCTAAAGACGCAGATACGCAGTATTTT	CASSQDSKDADTQYF
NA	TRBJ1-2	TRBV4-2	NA	TGTGCCAGCAGCTACCGGACCGTATTCTATGGCTACACCTTC	CASSYRTVFYGYTF
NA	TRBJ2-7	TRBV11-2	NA	TGTGCCAGCAGCTACAACGGGGACGAAAACTCCTACGAGCAGTACTTC	CASSYNGDENSYEQYF
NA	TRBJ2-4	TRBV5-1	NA	TGCGCCAGCCGGGACGGAAACATTCAGTACTTC	CASRDGNIQYF
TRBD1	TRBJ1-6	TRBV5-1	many	TGCGCCAGCAGTCGGACAGGGAATAATTCACCCCTCCACTTT	CASSRTGNNSPLHF
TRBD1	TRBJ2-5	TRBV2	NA	TGTGCCAGCAAGTGGGGACAGGGGTCGGAGACCCAGTACTTC	CASKWGQGSETQYF
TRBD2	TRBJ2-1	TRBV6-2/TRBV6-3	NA	TGTGCCGGCGCTTCTGCGGGGGGGCCTAAGGAGCAGTTCTTC	CAGASAGGPKEQFF
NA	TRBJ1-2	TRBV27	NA	TGTGCCAGCAGCCAAATTCTCAGTCCCCGAGGCTACACCTTC	CASSQILSPRGYTF
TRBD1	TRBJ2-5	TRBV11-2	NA	TGTGCCAGCAGACCCCAGGGGGTTGAGACCCAGTACTTC	CASRPQGVETQYF
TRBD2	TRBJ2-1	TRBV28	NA	TGTGCCAGTTTATCGAGCGGGGGGAACTCCTGCAATGAGCAGTTCTTC	CASLSSGGNSCNEQFF
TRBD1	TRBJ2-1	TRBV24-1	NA	TGTGCCACCAGTGATCCGACAGGGGCTAGATCTGGGCAGTTCTTC	CATSDPTGARSGQFF
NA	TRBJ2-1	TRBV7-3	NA	TGTGCCAGCAGCGCCCTCGTGGGGAATGAGCAGTTCTTC	CASSALVGNEQFF
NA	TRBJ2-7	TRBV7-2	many	TGTGCCAGCAGCTTATCCGGGGCCAGCTCCTACGAGCAGTACTTC	CASSLSGASSYEQYF
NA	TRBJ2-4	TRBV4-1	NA	TGCGCCAGCAGCCAAGGAGTAGTTGGGGCCAAAAACATTCAGTACTTC	CASSQGVVGAKNIQYF
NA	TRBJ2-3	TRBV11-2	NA	TGTGCCAGCAGCTTAGGGAAAGTCCGCAACTCAGATACGCAGTATTTT	CASSLGKVRNSDTQYF
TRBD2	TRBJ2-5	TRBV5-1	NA	TGCGCCAGCTCACTAGCGGGGGGGATCGAAGAGACCCAGTACTTC	CASSLAGGIEETQYF
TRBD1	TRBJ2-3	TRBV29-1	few	TGCAGCGTTGAAGACCAGGACAGGGGTGCAGATACGCAGTATTTT	CSVEDQDRGADTQYF
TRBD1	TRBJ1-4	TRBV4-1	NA	TGCGCCAGCAGCCGGTTGGGACAGGGGGCAGGAAAACTGTTTTTT	CASSRLGQGAGKLFF
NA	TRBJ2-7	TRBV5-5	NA	TGTGCCAGCAGCTTACAACAGGGTATCTCCTACGAGCAGTACTTC	CASSLQQGISYEQYF
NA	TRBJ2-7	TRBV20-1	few	TGCAGTGCTAGAGACCTTGCCTCAGCGCCCTCCTACGAGCAGTACTTC	CSARDLASAPSYEQYF
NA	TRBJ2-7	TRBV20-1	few	TGCAGTGCTGGGATTAGCGTCTCCGTAGGTGAGCAGTACTTC	CSAGISVSVGEQYF
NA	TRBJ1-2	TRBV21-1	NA	TGTGCCAGCAGCAAAGATCCGTATAACTCCACGACTAACTATGGCTACACCTTC	CASSKDPYNSTTNYGYTF
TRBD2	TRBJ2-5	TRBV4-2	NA	TGTGCCAGCAGCCAAGAAGCGGGGGGGCCCGATAATGAGCAGTACTTC	CASSQEAGGPDNEQYF
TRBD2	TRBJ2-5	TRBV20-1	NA	TGCAGTGCAAAAACCCTAGCGGTCGGGACCCAGTACTTC	CSAKTLAVGTQYF
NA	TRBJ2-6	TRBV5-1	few	TGCGCCAGCGGACAGTCCTCTGGGGCCAACGTCCTGACTTTC	CASGQSSGANVLTF
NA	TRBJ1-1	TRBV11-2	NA	TGTGCCAGCAGCCACCGCTCAGGAGGACTGAACACTGAAGCTTTCTTT	CASSHRSGGLNTEAFF
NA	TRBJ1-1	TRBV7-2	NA	TGTGCCAGCAGCCCGCCGTCCAACACTGAAGCTTTCTTT	CASSPPSNTEAFF
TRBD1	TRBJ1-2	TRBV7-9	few	TGTGCCAGCAGCCCCGTCGACAGGGTCCCTGGCTACACCTTC	CASSPVDRVPGYTF
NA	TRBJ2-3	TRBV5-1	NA	TGCGCCAGCAGCCCGGGGCTTAGCAGGCCGCCAGATACGCAGTATTTT	CASSPGLSRPPDTQYF
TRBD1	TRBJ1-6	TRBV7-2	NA	TGTGCCAGCAGCTTGGCGACAGGGAGGAATTCACCCCTCCACTTT	CASSLATGRNSPLHF
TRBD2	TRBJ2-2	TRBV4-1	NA	TGCGCCAGCAGCCAAGAAACCCCAAAGACTAGCGGGGGGGCCATCGGGGAGCTGTTTTTT	CASSQETPKTSGGAIGELFF
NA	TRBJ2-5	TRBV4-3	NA	TGCGCCAGCAGCCAAGGGATTGGGGGGCGGGAGACCCAGTACTTC	CASSQGIGGRETQYF
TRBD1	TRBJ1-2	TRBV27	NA	TGTGCCAGCAGCCAGACAGGGGAAGGCGGCTACGCCTTC	CASSQTGEGGYAF
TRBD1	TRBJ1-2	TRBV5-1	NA	TGCGCCAGCAGCCCCCGCTACACAGGGGACGCTAACTATGGCTACACCTTC	CASSPRYTGDANYGYTF
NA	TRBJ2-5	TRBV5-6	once	TGTGCCAGCAGCATGACCCCTCCCCAGTATGTAGAGACCCAGTACTTC	CASSMTPPQYVETQYF
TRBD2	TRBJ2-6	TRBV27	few	TGTGCCAGCAGTACGGGACTAGCGGGGGGGCCTAATGGGGCCAACGTCCTGACTTTC	CASSTGLAGGPNGANVLTF
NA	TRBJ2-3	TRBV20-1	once	TGCAGTGCTAGAGATTTGAGCACTACGCAGTATTTT	CSARDLSTTQYF
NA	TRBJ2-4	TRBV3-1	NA	TGTGCCAGCAGCCCCCCCCACGACGGAGCCAAAAACATTCAGTACTTC	CASSPPHDGAKNIQYF
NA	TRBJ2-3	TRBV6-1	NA	TGTGCCAGCAGTGTTGGCTTGCCGCAGTATTTT	CASSVGLPQYF
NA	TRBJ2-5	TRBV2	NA	TGTGCCAGCACCGGTCAGCGGTCGGAGACCCAGTACTTC	CASTGQRSETQYF
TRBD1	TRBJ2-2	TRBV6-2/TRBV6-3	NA	TGTGCCAGCAGTTTTCAAAGGACAGGGCATAGCACCGGGGAGCTGTTTTTT	CASSFQRTGHSTGELFF
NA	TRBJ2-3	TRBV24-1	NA	TGTGCCACCACCGTCGGGGCTAGCGGCACAGATACGCAGTATTTT	CATTVGASGTDTQYF
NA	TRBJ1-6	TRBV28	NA	TGTGCCAGCCGACCGACTAACTCACCCCTCCACTTT	CASRPTNSPLHF
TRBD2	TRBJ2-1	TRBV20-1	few	TGCAGTGCTAGAGAGGCTAGCGGGGGACCATACAATGAGCAGTTCTTC	CSAREASGGPYNEQFF
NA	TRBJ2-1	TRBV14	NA	TGTGCCAGCAGCCCCGGGTGGGTGAGTGAGCAGTTCTTC	CASSPGWVSEQFF
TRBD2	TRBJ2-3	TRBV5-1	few	TGCGCCAGCAGCTCAGGCCGGGGGAGGGCAGCAGATACGCAGTATTTT	CASSSGRGRAADTQYF
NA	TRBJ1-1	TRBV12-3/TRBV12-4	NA	TGTGCCAGCAGTCCAACACAGGGTATGAACACTGAAGCTTTCTTT	CASSPTQGMNTEAFF
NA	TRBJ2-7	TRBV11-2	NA	TGTGCCAGCAACTTAAATAGGGTCACCGGCTACGAGCAGTACTTC	CASNLNRVTGYEQYF
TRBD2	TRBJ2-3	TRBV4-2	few	TGTGCCAGCAGCCAAGATGTTGAGCGGGGGCGCACAGATACGCAGTATTTT	CASSQDVERGRTDTQYF
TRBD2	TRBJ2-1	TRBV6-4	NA	TGTGCCAGCAGTGACTCGACGACTAGCGGGGACGGTGAGCAGTTCTTC	CASSDSTTSGDGEQFF
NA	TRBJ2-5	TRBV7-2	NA	TGTGCCAGCAGCCACCTAGGGTGGGGGGAGACCCAGTACTTC	CASSHLGWGETQYF
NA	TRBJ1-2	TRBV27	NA	TGTGCCAGCTCTCAGAGGTGGGAAGAGGACTATGGCTACACCTTC	CASSQRWEEDYGYTF